This TCR beta chain was identified during a study of immune cell composition in non-small cell lung cancer. Germline V lookup: CDR1 SGHRS, CDR2 YFSETQ. The germline V and J ends were trimmed by 0 bases and 7 bases, with 10 bases remaining between them. This CDR3 spans 13 amino acids. Clones were sequenced by immunoSEQ multiplex PCR, and TCRdb holds only the in-frame ones, with some missing. This sample has more than 2,500 clones, with around 75% found just once. This clone was detected a few times. Sequences were obtained from lung tumor tissue. The TCR sequence derives from a human donor with non-small cell lung cancer. The gene calls are TRBV5-1 and TRBJ2-5; D is unclear. CDR3 loop: CASSLATDGTQYF. The CDR3 DNA reads as TGCGCCAGCAGCTTGGCCACTGATGGGACCCAGTACTTC.